Detailed here is one T cell receptor (beta chain). CDR1 and CDR2 from the germline V gene are LNHDA and SQIVND (reference sequence). The V segment lost 5 bases and the J segment 3 bases; nucleotides outside the gene matches: 9. CDR3 length: 16 residues. This specimen belongs to a study of shared clonotypes between healthy human individuals. Study-level background: The study enrolled a couple of women and three men aged 18 to 49.

Genomic DNA (from each subset) was split evenly across several immunoSEQ plates. TCRdb keeps only in-frame clones here, not all; method: immunoSEQ multiplex PCR. The table lists roughly 2 million clones, 85% to 95% of them singletons, with 0.1% to 0.15% in the top ten. The sequence was collected from a man younger than 30 in good health. The sample consisted of naive CD4+ T cells sorted from blood. The subset was: CD45RA+ positively selected. The chain carries TRBV19 and TRBJ1-5, with 8 bases aligning to TRBD1. In DNA, the CDR3 is TGTGCCAGTAGTGCTCGCACAGGGGGGTACAATCAGCCCCAGCATTTT. This sequence encodes CASSARTGGYNQPQHF.